This passage covers 12 T cell receptor beta chains from one sample sequenced in a study of T cell repertoires in cytomegalovirus infection (dated by TCRdb to 2018 to 2020). These receptors have no identified antigens. Sequencing took place on an Illumina HiSeq 1500. The raw public reads went through TCRdb reprocessing: fastp at Q25, MiXCR clone calling, in-frame beta chains kept. When rows share a CDR3 protein, they turn into one entry using the most common DNA and genes. The sample data list about 340,000 distinct CDR3 sequences, and approximately 32% of these were observed just once. The ten largest account for roughly 20% of the sample. The treatment or condition label, as the study defines it: in vitro stimulation with specific CMV peptide epitopes to enrich CMV-specific T cells. The sequencing used cultured PBMCs, collected from culture after CMV antigen stimulation. All receptors derive from a human donor in good health (CMV status not recorded). Some clones in this sample may be carry-over from other donors' samples.

There are many counts of this clonotype. The V call is TRBV7-9, the J call TRBJ1-3; the D is unclear. V lost 4 bases and J 7 bases, leaving 23 bases between the germline ends. The CDR3 runs 17 residues. Looked up from germline, CDR1 is SEHNR and CDR2 is FQNEAQ (reference sequence). The DNA for the CDR3 is TGTGCCAGCAGCTATAGCAAGCCGCGGGAAGGTCGCAACACCATATATTTT. This sequence encodes CASSYSKPREGRNTIYF. The variable domain in full, completed from reference TRBV7-9 and TRBJ1-3, reads DTGVSQNPRHKITKRGQNVTFRCDPISEHNRLYWYRQTLGQGPEFLTYFQNEAQLEKSRLLSDRFSAERPKGSFSTLEIQRTEQGDSAMYLCASSYSKPREGRNTIYFGEGSWLTVV.

This clonotype was recorded a few times. This sequence joins TRBV29-1 and TRBJ2-1; 14 bases map to TRBD2. Trimming took 4 bases from V and 9 from J; bases not matched to a gene: 8. The CDR3 covers 15 residues. Germline V gene data show CDR1 as SQVTM and CDR2 as ANQGSEA. The CDR3 DNA reads as TGCAGCGTTGCCCGACTAGCGGGAGGGCCCGGTGAGCAGTTCTTC. The encoded protein is CSVARLAGGPGEQFF.

The rearrangement links TRBV20-1 to TRBJ1-5, with no clear D. The CDR3 runs 15 residues. V was clipped by 2 bases and J by 2 bases, with 13 bases between them. Germline lookup yields CDR1 DFQATT and CDR2 SNEGSKA (reference sequence). CDR3 sequence: CSARRPSAGNQPQHF. CDR3 sequence (DNA): TGCAGTGCTAGAAGGCCGTCGGCGGGCAATCAGCCCCAGCATTTT.

This clonotype was seen repeatedly, ten times or more. The chain uses TRBV7-2 and TRBJ1-1, with D perhaps TRBD1 (5 bases). CDR1 is SGHTA and CDR2 is FQGNSA in the germline V gene. The V gene lost 3 bases and the J gene lost 5 bases, with 16 bases spanning the gap. The CDR3 is 15 amino acids. Written as DNA, the CDR3 is TGTGCCAGCAGCTTCGCAGCGGGGGGTGTAACTGAAGCTTTCTTT. Residues: CASSFAAGGVTEAFF.

The V and J genes are TRBV6-8 and TRBJ1-2, with 7 bases identical to TRBD1. This CDR3 is built from 17 residues. The germline V gene has CDR1 MNHGY and CDR2 SAAAGT. V dropped 7 bases and J dropped 6; count of bases not matched to a gene: 20. CDR3 nucleotide sequence: TGTGCCAGCACCTTAACAGGGGACCGTCCCATCCCTCATGGCTACACCTTC. This codes for CASTLTGDRPIPHGYTF.

The table lists this clonotype with a few counts. This chain links TRBV7-8 with TRBJ2-4; TRBD1 matches 9 bases. The CDR3 consists of 15 residues. Trimming at V came to 5 bases and at J to 7 bases, leaving 9 bases not matched to a gene. CDR1 is SGHVS, CDR2 FQNEAQ, per germline. Here the CDR3 reads CASSRSPGTGNIQYF. The CDR3 nucleotides are TGTGCCAGCAGCCGGAGCCCCGGGACAGGGAACATTCAGTACTTC.

This clonotype was counted a few times. The chain is built from TRBV11-1 and TRBJ2-4, with D unclear. Looked up from germline, CDR1 is SGHAT and CDR2 is FQDESV (reference sequence). The V and J ends lost 2 bases and 2 bases respectively, with 16 bases between them. The CDR3 runs to 17 residues. Written as DNA, the CDR3 is TGTGCCAGCAGCTTATCTCGCCTCGACGGATCCAAAAACATTCAGTACTTC. This codes for CASSLSRLDGSKNIQYF.

The chain has TRBV12-3 or TRBV12-4 and TRBJ1-1; possible D gene TRBD1, 6 bases. CDR3 size: 14 residues. V lost 5 bases and J lost 8, with 18 bases in between. The CDR3 nucleotides read TGTGCCAGCAGTCTTGGACAGCGAAAGGTCGAAGCTTTCTTT. This translates into CASSLGQRKVEAFF.

V and J are TRBV27 and TRBJ1-3; the D is unclear. The CDR3 loop spans 14 amino acids. Germline V gives CDR1 MNHEY, CDR2 SMNVEV (reference sequence). Trimming stripped 1 base from V and 3 bases from J, with 7 bases between. CDR3 loop: CASSLYGNGNTIYF. DNA for the CDR3: TGTGCCAGCAGTTTATATGGGAATGGAAACACCATATATTTT.

This clonotype has a handful of counts. The J gene is TRBJ1-2, the V gene TRBV15, with a tentative D call TRBD1 (6 bases). Germline CDR1 is LNHNV and CDR2 is YYDKDF (reference sequence). The CDR3 runs to 16 residues. Trimming pared 0 bases from V and 8 bases from J, leaving 19 bases between. For the CDR3, the DNA is TGTGCCACCAGCAGAGATCAGATGACAGGTATAGGAGGCTACACCTTC. Amino acids: CATSRDQMTGIGGYTF.

The chain links TRBV4-2 to TRBJ2-7; no clear D. CDR1 is LGHNA, CDR2 YNFKEQ, per germline. Deletions cut 6 bases from V and 0 bases from J, with 12 bases between. This CDR3 contains 14 residues. The CDR3 here is CASRMFLSSYEQYF. The CDR3 nucleotides read TGTGCCAGCAGAATGTTTCTAAGCTCCTACGAGCAGTACTTC.

This chain uses TRBV20-1 with TRBJ2-3, with 9 bases fitting TRBD2. Germline CDR1 and CDR2: DFQATT and SNEGSKA (reference sequence). The CDR3 has 15 residues. Unmatched junction bases numbered 8, after V lost 1 base and J lost 6 bases. CDR3 sequence (DNA): TGCAGTGCTAGAGTAGGCGGGAGGGCAGCGGATACGCAGTATTTT. It specifies CSARVGGRAADTQYF.